This T cell receptor (beta chain) was sequenced for a study of blood T cell repertoires in COVID-19. Across the whole study: Acute and convalescent COVID-19 specimens originated in the United States, Italy and Spain.

Germline V gene data show CDR1 as SGHDT and CDR2 as YYEEEE. Between the trimmed V and J ends, which lost 1 base and 4 bases, there was a span of 8 bases. The CDR3 length is 14 residues. Participants were placed into cohorts based on the clinical history they reported. Sequencing used immunoSEQ multiplex PCR; TCRdb keeps in-frame clones, though not all of them. Of 320,000 or so clones in the sample, about 90% were seen once. The source material was PBMCs or T cells enriched from blood (not recorded which). The gene calls are TRBV5-6 and TRBJ2-2; D unresolved. The TCR comes from a young woman who had recovered from COVID-19. The CDR3 DNA reads as TGTGCCAGCAGCTTGCGGGTCGGCACCGGGGAGCTGTTTTTT. This translates into CASSLRVGTGELFF. Filled out from reference TRBV5-6 and TRBJ2-2, the complete variable domain reads DAGVTQSPTHLIKTRGQQVTLRCSPKSGHDTVSWYQQALGQGPQFIFQYYEEEERQRGNFPDRFSGHQFPNYSSELNVNALLLGDSALYLCASSLRVGTGELFFGEGSRLTVL.